This is a list of T cell receptor beta chains from one sample in a study of T cell responses to AZD1222 COVID-19 vaccine. The repertoire was sequenced with immunoSEQ multiplex PCR; TCRdb's copy has only in-frame clones and lacks some. Of over 150,000 clones in the sample, 85% to 95% were seen once. The sequences come from peripheral blood, collected 28 days after the second dose of the MenACWY control vaccine. These receptors were obtained from an adult who received the MenACWY meningococcal vaccine as a control. CDR3s include the opening cysteine and the closing phenylalanine or tryptophan. Fields, in order: clone size, V gene, J gene, D gene, CDR3 protein, CDR3 DNA. The D gene is left open where the match is weak. Rows give clone size only sometimes, using once, few, many, or a class for an expanded clone.

abundance: -; v_gene: TRBV5-1; j_gene: TRBJ1-1; d_gene: TRBD1; CDR3aa: CASSLGQGVLDTEAFF; CDR3nt: TGCGCCAGCAGCTTGGGACAGGGAGTGTTAGACACTGAAGCTTTCTTT
abundance: -; v_gene: TRBV5-1; j_gene: TRBJ2-5; d_gene: -; CDR3aa: CASSLRGWETQYF; CDR3nt: TGCGCCAGCAGCTTGAGGGGTTGGGAGACCCAGTACTTC
abundance: -; v_gene: TRBV5-1; j_gene: TRBJ2-3; d_gene: TRBD2; CDR3aa: CASSLGTSPLAQYF; CDR3nt: TGCGCCAGCAGCCTAGGGACTAGTCCCCTCGCGCAGTATTTT
abundance: -; v_gene: TRBV7-9; j_gene: TRBJ1-1; d_gene: -; CDR3aa: CASRLTGHRNTEAFF; CDR3nt: TGTGCCAGCAGATTGACGGGACACAGAAACACTGAAGCTTTCTTT
abundance: -; v_gene: TRBV6-1; j_gene: TRBJ1-2; d_gene: -; CDR3aa: CASSELFTGQSGNYGYTF; CDR3nt: TGTGCCAGCAGTGAATTATTCACAGGCCAAAGTGGTAACTATGGCTACACCTTC
abundance: -; v_gene: TRBV21-1; j_gene: TRBJ1-5; d_gene: -; CDR3aa: CASAPMTGDSNQPQHF; CDR3nt: TGTGCCAGCGCACCAATGACAGGTGATAGCAATCAGCCCCAGCATTTT
abundance: once; v_gene: TRBV7-9; j_gene: TRBJ2-1; d_gene: TRBD2; CDR3aa: CASSLVASGGALKFF; CDR3nt: TGTGCCAGCAGCTTAGTGGCTAGCGGGGGGGCTCTCAAGTTCTTC
abundance: -; v_gene: TRBV25-1; j_gene: TRBJ1-6; d_gene: -; CDR3aa: CASSGTTGPSRSPLHF; CDR3nt: TGTGCCAGCAGTGGTACGACAGGCCCTAGCAGGTCACCCCTCCACTTT
abundance: -; v_gene: TRBV7-7; j_gene: TRBJ2-1; d_gene: -; CDR3aa: CASSLAGGHHEQFF; CDR3nt: TGTGCCAGCAGCTTAGCGGGGGGGCACCATGAGCAGTTCTTC
abundance: -; v_gene: TRBV10-3; j_gene: TRBJ1-2; d_gene: -; CDR3aa: CAISDPRPSKRYGYTF; CDR3nt: TGTGCCATCAGTGATCCCCGTCCTAGCAAAAGATATGGCTACACCTTC
abundance: once; v_gene: TRBV6-5; j_gene: TRBJ1-5; d_gene: -; CDR3aa: CASRRTPSNQPQHF; CDR3nt: TGTGCCAGCAGACGGACACCTAGCAATCAGCCCCAGCATTTT
abundance: -; v_gene: TRBV18; j_gene: TRBJ1-2; d_gene: -; CDR3aa: CASSPPGGNYYGYTF; CDR3nt: TGTGCCAGCTCACCACCCGGGGGTAACTACTATGGCTACACCTTC
abundance: -; v_gene: TRBV11-2; j_gene: TRBJ1-2; d_gene: -; CDR3aa: CASSLDSGTYGYTF; CDR3nt: TGTGCCAGCAGCTTAGATAGTGGCACCTATGGCTACACCTTC
abundance: -; v_gene: TRBV28; j_gene: TRBJ1-4; d_gene: -; CDR3aa: CASSFLIGPDLREKLFF; CDR3nt: TGTGCCAGCAGTTTTTTAATAGGGCCAGACCTAAGGGAAAAACTGTTTTTT
abundance: -; v_gene: TRBV19; j_gene: TRBJ1-2; d_gene: TRBD1; CDR3aa: CASSIRGTANYGYTF; CDR3nt: TGTGCCAGTAGTATAAGGGGGACAGCGAACTATGGCTACACCTTC
abundance: -; v_gene: TRBV4-3; j_gene: TRBJ1-1; d_gene: -; CDR3aa: CASSQALGRMNTEAFF; CDR3nt: TGCGCCAGCAGCCAAGCCCTTGGCAGGATGAACACTGAAGCTTTCTTT
abundance: -; v_gene: TRBV7-2; j_gene: TRBJ2-7; d_gene: -; CDR3aa: CASSPQGGYEQYF; CDR3nt: TGTGCCAGCAGCCCTCAGGGGGGCTACGAGCAGTACTTC
abundance: -; v_gene: TRBV21-1; j_gene: TRBJ2-5; d_gene: -; CDR3aa: CASSKLLALGETQYF; CDR3nt: TGTGCCAGCAGCAAACTGCTAGCGTTAGGGGAGACCCAGTACTTC
abundance: -; v_gene: TRBV6-5; j_gene: TRBJ1-5; d_gene: -; CDR3aa: CASSYSRLGGNQPQHF; CDR3nt: TGTGCCAGCAGTTACTCTCGTTTGGGCGGCAATCAGCCCCAGCATTTT
abundance: -; v_gene: TRBV5-1; j_gene: TRBJ2-1; d_gene: -; CDR3aa: CASSLGGSHNEQFF; CDR3nt: TGCGCCAGCAGCTTGGGAGGAAGCCACAATGAGCAGTTCTTC